The clone carrying this TCR beta chain was detected a few times. Antigen unknown. Trimming removed 1 base from V and 8 bases from J; junction bases left unmatched: 2. Germline V CDR1 and CDR2: SGHTA, FQGNSA. The length of the CDR3 is 15 residues. A J-beta primer mix and a sample-barcoded 5' primer were used in a second PCR of roughly 7 to 12 cycles. TCRdb used MiXCR to reprocess the 5' RACE reads, holding one entry per CDR3 protein. The top ten hold approximately 29% of the sample, which has hundreds of thousands of distinct CDR3 sequences, 40% to 50% seen once. This sample is drawn from a study of blood T cells in healthy people across ages. For the study at large: About one barcoded beta molecule was captured per two T cells (by template switching). Findings and caveats of the study: The authors considered diversity estimates from one million T cells to be underestimates. Significant beta diversity loss was already apparent by age roughly 38, declining roughly linearly.

Donors were systemically healthy Caucasian individuals from Russia aged about 6 to 95 years. The specimen was blood. The source is a man older than 75 in good health. The J gene is TRBJ2-1, the V gene TRBV7-2; 13 bases align to TRBD2. This chain's CDR3 is CASSLGTSGSDEQFF. CDR3 sequence (DNA): TGTGCCAGCAGCTTAGGGACTAGCGGGAGTGATGAGCAGTTCTTC.